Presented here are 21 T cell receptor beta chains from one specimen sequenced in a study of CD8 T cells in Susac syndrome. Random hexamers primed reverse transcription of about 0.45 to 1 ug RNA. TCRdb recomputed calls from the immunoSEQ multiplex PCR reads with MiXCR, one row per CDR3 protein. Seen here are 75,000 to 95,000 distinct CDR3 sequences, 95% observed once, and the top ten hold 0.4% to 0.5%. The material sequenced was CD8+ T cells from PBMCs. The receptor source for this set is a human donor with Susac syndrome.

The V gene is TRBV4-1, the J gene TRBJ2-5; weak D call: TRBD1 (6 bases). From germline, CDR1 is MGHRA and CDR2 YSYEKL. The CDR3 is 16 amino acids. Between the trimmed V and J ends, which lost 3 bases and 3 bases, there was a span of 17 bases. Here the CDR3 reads CASSQGDQGIEETQYF. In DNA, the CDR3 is TGCGCCAGCAGCCAGGGGGATCAGGGGATAGAAGAGACCCAGTACTTC.

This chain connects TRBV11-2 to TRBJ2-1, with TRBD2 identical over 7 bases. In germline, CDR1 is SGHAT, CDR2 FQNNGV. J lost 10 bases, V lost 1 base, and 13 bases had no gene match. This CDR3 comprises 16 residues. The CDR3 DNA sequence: TGTGCCAGCAGCTTAGTGGGGGGGGACTATAGGATGGAGCAGTTCTTC. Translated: CASSLVGGDYRMEQFF.

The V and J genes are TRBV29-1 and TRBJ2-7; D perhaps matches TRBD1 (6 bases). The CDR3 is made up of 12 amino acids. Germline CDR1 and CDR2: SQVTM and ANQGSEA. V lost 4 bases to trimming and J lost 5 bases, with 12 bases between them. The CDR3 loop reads CSVGLGGNEQYF. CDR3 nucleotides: TGCAGCGTTGGGTTAGGGGGTAACGAGCAGTACTTC.

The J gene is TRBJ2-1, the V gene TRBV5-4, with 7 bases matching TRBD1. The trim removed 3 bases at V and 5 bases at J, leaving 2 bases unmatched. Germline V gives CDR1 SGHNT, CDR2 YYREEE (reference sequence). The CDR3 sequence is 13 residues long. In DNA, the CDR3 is TGTGCCAGCAGCTCCGGGACAGACAATGAGCAGTTCTTC. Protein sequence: CASSSGTDNEQFF. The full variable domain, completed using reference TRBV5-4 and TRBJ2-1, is ETGVTQSPTHLIKTRGQQVTLRCSSQSGHNTVSWYQQALGQGPQFIFQYYREEENGRGNFPPRFSGLQFPNYSSELNVNALELDDSALYLCASSSGTDNEQFFGPGTRLTVL.

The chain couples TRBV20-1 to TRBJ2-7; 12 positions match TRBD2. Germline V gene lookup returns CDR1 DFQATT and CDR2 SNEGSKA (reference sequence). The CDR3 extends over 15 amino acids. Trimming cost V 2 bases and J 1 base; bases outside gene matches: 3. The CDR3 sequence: CSARSGTSGSYEQYF. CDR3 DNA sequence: TGCAGTGCTAGATCCGGGACTAGCGGGTCCTACGAGCAGTACTTC.

In nucleotides, the CDR3 is TGCAGTGCTAGAGGCCGAGGGGGACAGCCCCAGCATTTT. Translating it yields CSARGRGGQPQHF. V is TRBV20-1 and J is TRBJ1-5; maybe TRBD1 (6 bases). V lost 1 base, J lost 7 bases, and 11 bases lay in between. Germline V gene sequence: CDR1 DFQATT, CDR2 SNEGSKA (reference sequence). The CDR3 is 13 residues long.

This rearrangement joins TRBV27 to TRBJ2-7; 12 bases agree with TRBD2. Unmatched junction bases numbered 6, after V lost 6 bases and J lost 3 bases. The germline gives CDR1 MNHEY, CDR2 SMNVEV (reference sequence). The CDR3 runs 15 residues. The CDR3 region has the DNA TGTGCCAGCAGCCTGGGACTAGCGGGTTACTACGAGCAGTACTTC. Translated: CASSLGLAGYYEQYF.

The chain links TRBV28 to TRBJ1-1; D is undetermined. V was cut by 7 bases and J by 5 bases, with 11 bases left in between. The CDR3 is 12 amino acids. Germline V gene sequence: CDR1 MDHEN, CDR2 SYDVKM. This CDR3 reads CASNTGETEAFF. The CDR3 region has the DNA TGTGCCAGCAATACTGGTGAGACTGAAGCTTTCTTT.

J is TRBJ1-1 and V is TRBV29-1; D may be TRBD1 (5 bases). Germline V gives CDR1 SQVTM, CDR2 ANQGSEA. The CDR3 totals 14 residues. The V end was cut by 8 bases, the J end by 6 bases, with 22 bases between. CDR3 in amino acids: CSTLRSAGRPEAFF. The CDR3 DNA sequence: TGCAGCACCCTTAGGTCGGCAGGGCGGCCTGAAGCTTTCTTT. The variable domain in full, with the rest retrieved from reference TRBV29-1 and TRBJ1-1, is SAVISQKPSRDICQRGTSLTIQCQVDSQVTMMFWYRQQPGQSLTLIATANQGSEATYESGFVIDKFPISRPNLTFSTLTVSNMSPEDSSIYLCSTLRSAGRPEAFFGQGTRLTVV.

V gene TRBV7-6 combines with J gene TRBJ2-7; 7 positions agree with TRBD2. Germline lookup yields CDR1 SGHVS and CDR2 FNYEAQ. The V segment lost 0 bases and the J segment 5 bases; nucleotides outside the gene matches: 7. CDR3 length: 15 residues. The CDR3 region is CASSLAGGSSDEQYF. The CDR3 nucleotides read TGTGCCAGCAGCTTAGCAGGCGGGAGTTCAGACGAGCAGTACTTC.

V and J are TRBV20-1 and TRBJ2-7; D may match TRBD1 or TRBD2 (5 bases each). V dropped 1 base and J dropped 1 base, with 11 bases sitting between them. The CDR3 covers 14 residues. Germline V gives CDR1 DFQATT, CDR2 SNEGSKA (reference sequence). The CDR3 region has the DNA TGCAGTGCTAGAGCCCTTGAGGGGTCCTACGAGCAGTACTTC. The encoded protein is CSARALEGSYEQYF.

This CDR3 is CASSRLGSSYNEQFF. The CDR3, as DNA: TGTGCCAGCAGCCGACTAGGCAGCTCCTACAATGAGCAGTTCTTC. The V gene is TRBV2, the J gene TRBJ2-1, with a weak D call TRBD2 (6 bases). V gave up 6 bases and J gave up 0 bases, with 12 bases separating them. The CDR3 sequence is 15 residues long. The germline V gene has CDR1 SNHLY and CDR2 FYNNEI.

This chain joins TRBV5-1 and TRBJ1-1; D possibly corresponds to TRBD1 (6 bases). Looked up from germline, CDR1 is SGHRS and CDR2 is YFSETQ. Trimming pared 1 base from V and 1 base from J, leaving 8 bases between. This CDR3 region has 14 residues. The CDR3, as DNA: TGCGCCAGCAGCTTGCCGGACAGGAACACTGAAGCTTTCTTT. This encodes CASSLPDRNTEAFF.

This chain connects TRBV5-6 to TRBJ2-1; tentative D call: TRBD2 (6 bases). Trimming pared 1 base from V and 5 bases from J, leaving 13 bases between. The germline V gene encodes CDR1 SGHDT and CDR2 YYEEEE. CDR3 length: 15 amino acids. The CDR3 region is CASSLRSSVDNEQFF. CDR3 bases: TGTGCCAGCAGCTTGAGGTCTAGCGTTGACAATGAGCAGTTCTTC.

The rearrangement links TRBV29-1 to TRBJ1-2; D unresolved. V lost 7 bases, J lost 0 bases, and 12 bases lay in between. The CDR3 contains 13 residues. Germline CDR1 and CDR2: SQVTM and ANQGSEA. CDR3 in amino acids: CSAMAGSNYGYTF. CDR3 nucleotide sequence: TGCAGCGCCATGGCCGGATCTAACTATGGCTACACCTTC. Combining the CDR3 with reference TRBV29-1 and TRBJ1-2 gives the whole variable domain SAVISQKPSRDICQRGTSLTIQCQVDSQVTMMFWYRQQPGQSLTLIATANQGSEATYESGFVIDKFPISRPNLTFSTLTVSNMSPEDSSIYLCSAMAGSNYGYTFGSGTRLTVV.

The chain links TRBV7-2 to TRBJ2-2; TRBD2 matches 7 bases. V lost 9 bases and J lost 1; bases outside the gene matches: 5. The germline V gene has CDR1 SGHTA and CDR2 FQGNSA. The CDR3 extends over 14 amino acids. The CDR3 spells CASRLALNTGELFF. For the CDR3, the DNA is TGTGCCAGTAGACTAGCTCTGAACACCGGGGAGCTGTTTTTT.

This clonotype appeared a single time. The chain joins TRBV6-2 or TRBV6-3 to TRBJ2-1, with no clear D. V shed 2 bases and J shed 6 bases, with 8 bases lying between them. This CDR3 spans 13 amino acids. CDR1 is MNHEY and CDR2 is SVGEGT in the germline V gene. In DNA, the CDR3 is TGTGCCAGCAGTTACGCCGTAGCCAATGAGCAGTTCTTC. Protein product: CASSYAVANEQFF.

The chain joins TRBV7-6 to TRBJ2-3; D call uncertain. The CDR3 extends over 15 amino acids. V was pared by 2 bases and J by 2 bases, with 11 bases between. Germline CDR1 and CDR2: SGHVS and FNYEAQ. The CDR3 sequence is CASSLPGGNTDTQYF. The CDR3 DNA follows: TGTGCCAGCAGCTTACCGGGCGGTAACACAGATACGCAGTATTTT.

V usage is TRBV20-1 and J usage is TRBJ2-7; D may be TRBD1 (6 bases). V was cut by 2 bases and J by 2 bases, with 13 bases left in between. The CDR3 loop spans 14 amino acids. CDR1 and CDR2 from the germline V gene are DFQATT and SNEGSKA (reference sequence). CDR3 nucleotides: TGCAGTGCTAGACCCAACAGGGTACCCTACGAGCAGTACTTC. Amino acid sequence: CSARPNRVPYEQYF.

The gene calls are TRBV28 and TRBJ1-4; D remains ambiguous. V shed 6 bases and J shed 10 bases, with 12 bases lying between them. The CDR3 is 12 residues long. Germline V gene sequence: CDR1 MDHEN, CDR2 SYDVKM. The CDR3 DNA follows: TGTGCCAGCAGCCGTCAGGATCTAAAACTGTTTTTT. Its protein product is CASSRQDLKLFF.

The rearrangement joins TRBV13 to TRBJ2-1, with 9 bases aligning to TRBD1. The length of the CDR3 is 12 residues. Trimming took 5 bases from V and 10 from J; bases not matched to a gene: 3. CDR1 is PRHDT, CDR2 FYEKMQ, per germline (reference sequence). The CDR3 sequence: CASSRGTGEQFF. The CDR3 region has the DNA TGTGCCAGCAGCAGAGGGACAGGGGAGCAGTTCTTC.